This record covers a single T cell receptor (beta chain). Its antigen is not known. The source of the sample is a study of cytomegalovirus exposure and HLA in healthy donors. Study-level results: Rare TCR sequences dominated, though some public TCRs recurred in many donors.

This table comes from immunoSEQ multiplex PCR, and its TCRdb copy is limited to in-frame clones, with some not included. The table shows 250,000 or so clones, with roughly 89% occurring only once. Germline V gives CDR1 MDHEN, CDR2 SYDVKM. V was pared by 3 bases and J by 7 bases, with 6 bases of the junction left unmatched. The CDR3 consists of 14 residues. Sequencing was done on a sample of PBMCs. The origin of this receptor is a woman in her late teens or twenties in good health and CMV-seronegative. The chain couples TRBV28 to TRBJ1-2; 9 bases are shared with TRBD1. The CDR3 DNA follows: TGTGCCAGCAGTTTGACCACAGGGGGCCTTGGCTACACCTTC. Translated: CASSLTTGGLGYTF.